One sample yielded the 27 T cell receptor beta chains listed below, sequenced in a study of T cell repertoires in cytomegalovirus infection. TCRdb processed the reads anew with MiXCR; each CDR3 protein has one entry. In the table there are roughly 130,000 distinct CDR3 sequences, 8% to 9% of which are singletons. Input material: PBMCs. Receptors originate from a human donor in good health (CMV status not recorded). Some clones in this sample may be carry-over from other donors' samples.

J is TRBJ2-3 and V is TRBV12-5; D call uncertain. V lost 6 bases and J 4 bases, leaving 11 bases between the germline ends. In germline, CDR1 is LGHNT, CDR2 FRNRAP. CDR3 length: 13 residues. CDR3 amino acids: CASGPGWADTQYF. Written as DNA, the CDR3 is TGTGCTAGTGGCCCCGGGTGGGCAGATACGCAGTATTTT.

The V call is TRBV30, the J call TRBJ1-3; D remains ambiguous. V was shortened by 2 bases and J by 4 bases, with 9 bases between the two germline ends. The CDR3 has 13 residues. Germline V gene data show CDR1 as GTSNPN and CDR2 as SVGIG (reference sequence). The CDR3 loop is CAWSQSGGNTIYF. DNA of the CDR3: TGTGCCTGGAGTCAATCGGGGGGAAACACCATATATTTT.

This chain connects TRBV2 to TRBJ1-2; D gene ambiguous. CDR1 is SNHLY and CDR2 is FYNNEI in the germline V gene. Trimming removed 2 bases at V and 8 bases at J, with 6 bases between. This CDR3 has 11 residues. The CDR3 DNA is TGTGCCAGCAGTGAACAGAGGGGCTACACCTTC. This codes for CASSEQRGYTF. The full variable domain, completed using reference TRBV2 and TRBJ1-2, is EPEVTQTPSHQVTQMGQEVILRCVPISNHLYFYWYRQILGQKVEFLVSFYNNEISEKSEIFDDQFSVERPDGSNFTLKIRSTKLEDSAMYFCASSEQRGYTFGSGTRLTVV.

There are many counts of this clonotype. This chain links TRBV29-1 with TRBJ2-7; 9 nucleotides agree with TRBD1. V shed 6 bases, J shed 6 bases, and the junction held 6 bases outside the gene matches. This CDR3 comprises 12 residues. The germline V gene encodes CDR1 SQVTM and CDR2 ANQGSEA. This CDR3 reads CSVGTGNPEQYF. DNA of the CDR3: TGCAGCGTCGGGACAGGGAACCCCGAGCAGTACTTC.

This clonotype was detected a few times. The rearrangement joins TRBV20-1 to TRBJ1-2, with TRBD1 matching 8 bases. V was clipped by 0 bases and J by 5 bases; unmatched bases: 8. The CDR3 is 15 amino acids. Germline V gene data show CDR1 as DFQATT and CDR2 as SNEGSKA (reference sequence). CDR3: CSARDARGTGYGYTF. DNA for the CDR3: TGCAGTGCTAGAGATGCACGGGGGACAGGATATGGCTACACCTTC.

The V and J genes are TRBV18 and TRBJ2-2; D gene unclear. Germline V gene lookup returns CDR1 KGHSH and CDR2 LQKENI. V was shortened by 0 bases and J by 6 bases, with 11 bases between the two germline ends. The CDR3 consists of 15 residues. In nucleotides, the CDR3 is TGTGCCAGCTCACCACCCGTCCGTAACCCCGGGGAGCTGTTTTTT. Protein sequence: CASSPPVRNPGELFF.

This clonotype has a count of ten or more. The chain carries TRBV7-2 and TRBJ2-3; 9 bases line up with TRBD2. CDR1 SGHTA and CDR2 FQGNSA come from the germline V gene. The CDR3 is made up of 16 amino acids. Trimming cost V 6 bases and J 3 bases; bases outside gene matches: 10. CDR3 residues: CASRRTGTSTTDTQYF. In DNA form, the CDR3 reads TGTGCCAGCAGAAGGACTGGGACTAGCACTACAGATACGCAGTATTTT.

This clonotype has a count of ten or more. This chain uses TRBV7-2 with TRBJ2-7, with 7 bases that match TRBD2. This CDR3 comprises 14 residues. V was pared by 3 bases and J by 3 bases, with 5 bases of the junction left unmatched. From germline, CDR1 is SGHTA and CDR2 FQGNSA. CDR3 region: CASSLERGNYEQYF. CDR3 DNA: TGTGCCAGCAGCTTGGAGCGGGGCAACTACGAGCAGTACTTC. Filled out from reference TRBV7-2 and TRBJ2-7, the complete variable domain reads GAGVSQSPSNKVTEKGKDVELRCDPISGHTALYWYRQSLGQGLEFLIYFQGNSAPDKSGLPSDRFSAERTGGSVSTLTIQRTQQEDSAVYLCASSLERGNYEQYFGPGTRLTVT.

This clonotype was found many times. The chain recombines TRBV7-6 with TRBJ2-6, with TRBD1 matching over 7 bases. The CDR3 extends over 18 amino acids. Germline trimming cut 1 base from V and 4 bases from J; bases unmatched to any gene: 10. Germline V lookup: CDR1 SGHVS, CDR2 FNYEAQ. The CDR3 sequence: CASSLEPGQYPGANVLTF. The CDR3 nucleotides are TGTGCCAGCAGCTTAGAACCGGGACAGTACCCCGGGGCCAACGTCCTGACTTTC.

This clonotype has a count of ten or more. The chain carries TRBV11-2 and TRBJ2-3; D is ambiguous. The CDR3 is 15 amino acids. From germline, CDR1 is SGHAT and CDR2 FQNNGV. V was cut by 3 bases and J by 0 bases, with 10 bases left in between. Written as DNA, the CDR3 is TGTGCCAGCAGCTTTCTGGGCAGAAGCACAGATACGCAGTATTTT. Protein sequence: CASSFLGRSTDTQYF.

This clonotype showed up many times. The chain couples TRBV6-2 or TRBV6-3 to TRBJ1-2; 9 positions match TRBD1. The CDR3 contains 14 residues. Unmatched junction bases numbered 4, after V lost 6 bases and J lost 2 bases. The germline V gene has CDR1 MNHEY and CDR2 SVGEGT. The CDR3 region is CASRVTGGNYGYTF. CDR3 DNA: TGTGCCAGCAGAGTGACAGGGGGAAACTATGGCTACACCTTC.

This clonotype came up many times. The chain employs TRBV2 and TRBJ1-5; D not certain. Germline assignment: CDR1 SNHLY and CDR2 FYNNEI. This CDR3 has 15 residues. V was cut by 7 bases and J by 3 bases, with 16 bases left in between. CDR3 sequence: CASTTGGRNNQPQHF. The CDR3 DNA reads TGTGCCAGCACGACGGGAGGCCGGAACAATCAGCCCCAGCATTTT.

This clonotype occurred a few times. The chain links TRBV20-1 to TRBJ2-5; 9 bases agree with TRBD2. CDR3 length: 15 amino acids. CDR1 and CDR2 (germline): DFQATT, SNEGSKA (reference sequence). The trim removed 3 bases at V and 4 bases at J, leaving 9 bases unmatched. The CDR3 sequence: CSASVSGGTRETQYF. The CDR3 DNA follows: TGCAGTGCTAGTGTGAGCGGGGGGACGCGAGAGACCCAGTACTTC.

In its sample, this clonotype was seen many times. The chain couples TRBV28 to TRBJ1-3; no clear D. CDR1 and CDR2 from the germline V gene are MDHEN and SYDVKM. This CDR3 comprises 14 residues. V shed 6 bases and J shed 1 base, with 10 bases lying between them. The CDR3 here is CASRSGVSGNTIYF. The DNA of the CDR3 is TGTGCCAGCAGGAGCGGGGTTTCTGGAAACACCATATATTTT.

This clonotype was seen at least ten times. The chain uses TRBV7-2 and TRBJ2-3, with D possibly being TRBD1 (5 bases). CDR1 and CDR2 (germline): SGHTA, FQGNSA. Between the trimmed V and J ends, which lost 5 bases and 8 bases, there was a span of 29 bases. The CDR3 runs 18 residues. The CDR3 sequence: CASSPYPLMGPREGTQYF. Written as DNA, the CDR3 is TGTGCCAGCAGCCCCTACCCCTTAATGGGGCCCAGGGAAGGTACGCAGTATTTT. Together with reference TRBV7-2 and TRBJ2-3, the CDR3 gives the full variable domain: GAGVSQSPSNKVTEKGKDVELRCDPISGHTALYWYRQSLGQGLEFLIYFQGNSAPDKSGLPSDRFSAERTGGSVSTLTIQRTQQEDSAVYLCASSPYPLMGPREGTQYFGPGTRLTVL.

This chain links TRBV5-6 with TRBJ2-5; no reliable D call. Trimming removed 0 bases at V and 8 bases at J, with 5 bases between. Germline loops: CDR1 SGHDT, CDR2 YYEEEE. This CDR3 is 11 amino acids long. The CDR3 sequence: CASSLGLTQYF. The CDR3 DNA reads as TGTGCCAGCAGCTTGGGGCTAACCCAGTACTTC.

This clonotype appeared many times. This chain's CDR3 is CASSRRGGIHNYGYTF. The CDR3 nucleotides read TGTGCCAGCAGCCGAAGAGGGGGCATCCATAACTATGGCTACACCTTC. The chain couples TRBV28 to TRBJ1-2, with 7 nucleotides matching TRBD1. Germline CDR1 reads MDHEN; CDR2 reads SYDVKM. Germline trimming cut 6 bases from V and 1 base from J; bases unmatched to any gene: 11. There are 16 residues in the CDR3.

This clonotype was found many times. V and J are TRBV11-1 and TRBJ2-1; D gene unclear. The CDR3 contains 11 residues. Germline V gene data show CDR1 as SGHAT and CDR2 as FQDESV (reference sequence). Deletions cut 5 bases from V and 8 bases from J, with 7 bases between. For the CDR3, the DNA is TGTGCCAGCAGCGGCCGACATGAGCAGTTCTTC. This gives the protein CASSGRHEQFF.

There are many counts of this clonotype. This chain links TRBV7-8 with TRBJ2-2; 15 bases match TRBD2. V shed 0 bases and J 4 bases; nucleotides not matched to a gene: 15. The CDR3 consists of 22 residues. CDR1 and CDR2 from the germline V gene are SGHVS and FQNEAQ. DNA of the CDR3: TGTGCCAGCAGCTTAGCCGGTCCGGGACTAGCGGGGGGTACCTGGGCCACCGGGGAGCTGTTTTTT. This translates into CASSLAGPGLAGGTWATGELFF.

This clonotype came up many times. The chain is built from TRBV7-6 and TRBJ1-1; no clear D gene. Germline lookup yields CDR1 SGHVS and CDR2 FNYEAQ. Trimming stripped 7 bases from V and 5 bases from J, with 14 bases between. CDR3 length: 13 residues. The CDR3 nucleotides are TGTGCCAGCACCAGGAGCCCGGGGACTGAAGCTTTCTTT. Translated: CASTRSPGTEAFF.

This clonotype was counted ten times or more. The V call is TRBV28, the J call TRBJ2-6; no definite D call. Germline V gives CDR1 MDHEN, CDR2 SYDVKM. V gave up 6 bases and J gave up 0 bases, with 9 bases separating them. The CDR3 runs 15 residues. The CDR3 nucleotides read TGTGCCAGCAGCCCTGGGATCTCTGGGGCCAACGTCCTGACTTTC. Residues: CASSPGISGANVLTF.

The sample holds many counts of this clonotype. The CDR3, as DNA: TGTGCCAGCAGTTACTCAGTGAACACTGAAGCTTTCTTT. It encodes CASSYSVNTEAFF. This chain uses TRBV6-5 with TRBJ1-1; D unclear. The CDR3 is 13 amino acids. CDR1 and CDR2 (germline): MNHEY, SVGAGI. V lost 0 bases and J 0 bases, leaving 2 bases between the germline ends.

This clonotype was found many times. V and J are TRBV7-8 and TRBJ2-2; D uncertain. Between the trimmed V and J ends, which lost 10 bases and 7 bases, there was a span of 10 bases. The CDR3 contains 11 residues. Germline V gene sequence: CDR1 SGHVS, CDR2 FQNEAQ. The CDR3 here is CATTFGGELFF. CDR3 in DNA: TGTGCCACCACCTTTGGCGGGGAGCTGTTTTTT.

This clonotype has at least ten counts. The chain is built from TRBV12-5 and TRBJ2-2, with D hard to call. Germline assignment: CDR1 LGHNT and CDR2 FRNRAP. V was clipped by 0 bases and J by 1 base, with 15 bases between them. The CDR3 spans 18 residues. The CDR3 region is CASGLVLLRTVNTGELFF. CDR3 sequence (DNA): TGTGCTAGTGGTTTGGTACTCCTCCGGACGGTGAACACCGGGGAGCTGTTTTTT.

The table lists this clonotype with many counts. V and J are TRBV19 and TRBJ2-1; D call uncertain. The CDR3 has 12 residues. CDR1 and CDR2 from the germline V gene are LNHDA and SQIVND (reference sequence). The V end was cut by 9 bases, the J end by 0 bases, with 6 bases between. The CDR3: CASSPSYNEQFF. The CDR3 coding sequence is TGTGCCAGCTCACCCTCCTACAATGAGCAGTTCTTC.

The CDR3 DNA follows: TGTGCCAGCAGCCCACTGGGAGACAGGGTCTCCTACGAGCAGTACTTC. Its protein is CASSPLGDRVSYEQYF. This chain connects TRBV9 to TRBJ2-7; 7 bases are a match to TRBD1. CDR1 is SGDLS, CDR2 YYNGEE, per germline. The CDR3 extends over 16 amino acids. V shed 4 bases and J 0 bases; nucleotides not matched to a gene: 10.

This clonotype was picked up many times. The J gene is TRBJ1-1, the V gene TRBV5-6; TRBD1 matches 7 bases. V shed 4 bases and J 7 bases; nucleotides not matched to a gene: 4. The CDR3 spans 12 residues. Germline V gene data show CDR1 as SGHDT and CDR2 as YYEEEE. CDR3 bases: TGTGCCAGCAGCCTACAGGGGCTTGAAGCTTTCTTT. Its translation: CASSLQGLEAFF. Drawing the rest from reference TRBV5-6 and TRBJ1-1, the complete variable domain is DAGVTQSPTHLIKTRGQQVTLRCSPKSGHDTVSWYQQALGQGPQFIFQYYEEEERQRGNFPDRFSGHQFPNYSSELNVNALLLGDSALYLCASSLQGLEAFFGQGTRLTVV.